In this sample, the clone carrying this TCR beta chain turned up a few times. Its antigen is as yet unknown. These data belong to a study of naive and memory T cell subsets. Two oligonucleotides, mixed equimolar, formed the beta constant-region primer covering TRBC1 and TRBC2. Ligated cDNA was amplified by four rounds of PCR with nested alpha and beta constant-region primers and SP2. TCRdb called the UMI-ligation and nested PCR reads again in MiXCR, with one record for every CDR3 protein. The data show about 100,000 distinct CDR3 sequences, roughly 15% seen once. Study-wide results and caveats: In naive cells, over 95% of TCR sequences were seen only once. Naive repertoires, especially CD8, held a few larger clonotypes, possibly memory cells re-expressing CD45RA. Diversity fell and Gini index rose from naive through CM, EM, EMRA. TCR abundance followed a power law differing between naive and memory subsets.

The sequence was obtained from a human donor in good health. Sequences were obtained from naive CD8+ T cells from blood.

The CDR3 DNA sequence: TGCGCCAGCAGCCAAGGTATCGGACAGCAAGAGACCCAGTACTTC. Encoded protein: CASSQGIGQQETQYF. The genes are TRBV4-1 and TRBJ2-5; D possibly corresponds to TRBD1 (6 bases). Germline values: CDR1 MGHRA, CDR2 YSYEKL. The CDR3 runs to 15 residues. V lost 1 base and J 2 bases, leaving 11 bases between the germline ends.